What follows are 30 T cell receptor beta chains derived from one specimen sequenced in a study of graft-versus-host responses after intestinal transplantation. The protocol was immunoSEQ multiplex PCR, while the TCRdb copy is restricted to in-frame clones and leaves out a portion. The table has 90,000 to 150,000 clones, around 96% seen once. No cognate antigen is known for these TCRs. The material was unstimulated CD8+ T cells sorted from spleen or lymph node cells, obtained before intestinal transplant. Receptors originate from a human donor who received an intestinal transplant.

This clone occurred once. The V gene is TRBV7-8, the J gene TRBJ1-5, with a possible D match to TRBD1 (5 bases). CDR3 size: 16 residues. The V gene lost 3 bases and the J gene lost 4 bases, with 16 bases spanning the gap. CDR1 SGHVS and CDR2 FQNEAQ come from the germline V gene. The CDR3 region has the DNA TGTGCCAGCAGCTTGACAGAGTCGATCGTAAATCAGCCCCAGCATTTT. Protein product: CASSLTESIVNQPQHF.

The V gene is TRBV7-9, the J gene TRBJ1-1; D remains ambiguous. This CDR3 has 17 residues. Trimming cost V 5 bases and J 3 bases, with 22 bases left between them. Germline assignment: CDR1 SEHNR and CDR2 FQNEAQ (reference sequence). The CDR3 DNA follows: TGTGCCAGCAGCCAGATAGTATTGTCGCGGTCGGACACTGAAGCTTTCTTT. Translation gives CASSQIVLSRSDTEAFF. Drawing the rest from reference TRBV7-9 and TRBJ1-1, the complete variable domain is DTGVSQNPRHKITKRGQNVTFRCDPISEHNRLYWYRQTLGQGPEFLTYFQNEAQLEKSRLLSDRFSAERPKGSFSTLEIQRTEQGDSAMYLCASSQIVLSRSDTEAFFGQGTRLTVV.

As for this clone: The junction shows a germline mismatch at one end, possibly a read error. The rearrangement links TRBV11-2 to TRBJ2-1; D may be TRBD2 (5 bases). This CDR3 spans 17 amino acids. Germline V lookup: CDR1 SGHAT, CDR2 FQNNGV. CDR3 in amino acids: CASSLDLTVTRYNEQFF. CDR3 nucleotide sequence: TGTGCCAGCAGCCTAGATCTAACCGTAACTAGATACAATGAGCAGTTCTTC. Combining the CDR3 with reference TRBV11-2 and TRBJ2-1 gives the whole variable domain EAGVAQSPRYKIIEKRQSVAFWCNPISGHATLYWYQQILGQGPKLLIQFQNNGVVDDSQLPKDRFSAERLKGVDSTLKIQPAKLEDSAVYLCASSLDLTVTRYNEQFFGPGTRLTVL.

The rearrangement uses TRBV23-1 and TRBJ2-7, with D hard to call. TRBV23-1 is recorded as an ORF, its role being uncertain. The CDR3 has 9 residues. In DNA form, the CDR3 reads TGCGCTTCAAAAGTCAAGCAGTACTTC. This encodes CASKVKQYF.

The gene calls are TRBV7-9 and TRBJ1-5; TRBD1 might be the D (5 bases). The length of the CDR3 is 14 residues. The V end was cut by 4 bases, the J end by 2 bases, with 9 bases between. CDR1 and CDR2 from the germline V gene are SEHNR and FQNEAQ (reference sequence). The CDR3 region has the DNA TGTGCCAGCAGCTCGGGACTTGGCAATCAGCCCCAGCATTTT. Translation gives CASSSGLGNQPQHF. Full variable domain (remainder filled in from reference TRBV7-9 and TRBJ1-5): DTGVSQNPRHKITKRGQNVTFRCDPISEHNRLYWYRQTLGQGPEFLTYFQNEAQLEKSRLLSDRFSAERPKGSFSTLEIQRTEQGDSAMYLCASSSGLGNQPQHFGDGTRLSIL.

V gene TRBV6-5 combines with J gene TRBJ1-1, with D unresolved. The CDR3 has 14 residues. Trimming removed 2 bases at V and 1 base at J, with 8 bases between. Per germline, CDR1 MNHEY and CDR2 SVGAGI. CDR3 DNA sequence: TGTGCCAGCAGTTACGTGAGTCAGAACACTGAAGCTTTCTTT. It is translated as CASSYVSQNTEAFF.

This clone was detected a few times. J is TRBJ2-7 and V is TRBV6-1; D remains unclear. V was pared by 2 bases and J by 5 bases, with 10 bases between. The CDR3 totals 13 residues. Per the germline V gene, CDR1 is MNHNS and CDR2 is SASEGT. Here the CDR3 reads CASSELSVDEQYF. The CDR3 DNA sequence: TGTGCCAGCAGTGAATTATCAGTGGACGAGCAGTACTTC.

The chain employs TRBV28 and TRBJ1-1; possibly TRBD1 for D (5 bases). The V end lost 6 bases, the J end lost 3 bases, and 11 bases lay between the germline ends. Per the germline V gene, CDR1 is MDHEN and CDR2 is SYDVKM. The CDR3 has 13 amino acids. CDR3 sequence: CASSSREDTEAFF. For the CDR3, the DNA is TGTGCCAGCAGCTCCAGGGAGGACACTGAAGCTTTCTTT.

The rearrangement uses TRBV4-1 and TRBJ2-7, with no clear D. The CDR3 extends over 12 amino acids. Germline assignment: CDR1 MGHRA and CDR2 YSYEKL. V was shortened by 3 bases and J by 3 bases, with 6 bases between the two germline ends. CDR3 protein: CASSHLGYEQYF. CDR3 nucleotide sequence: TGCGCCAGCAGCCATTTAGGCTACGAGCAGTACTTC.

V is TRBV10-3 and J is TRBJ2-1, with TRBD1 as a possible D gene (5 bases). This CDR3 is built from 14 residues. Germline V CDR1 and CDR2: ENHRY, SYGVKD. Trimming removed 4 bases at V and 7 bases at J, with 14 bases between. CDR3 residues: CAISGAGLRNEQFF. CDR3 DNA sequence: TGTGCCATCAGTGGTGCAGGGTTGCGGAATGAGCAGTTCTTC.

The chain uses TRBV13 and TRBJ2-3, with TRBD2 identical over 11 bases. Trimming removed 4 bases from V and 2 bases from J; junction bases left unmatched: 8. The CDR3 spans 17 residues. Germline CDR1 PRHDT, CDR2 FYEKMQ (reference sequence). The CDR3 DNA sequence: TGTGCCAGCAGCTCCCTGGAACTAGCGGGAGACACAGATACGCAGTATTTT. Amino acid sequence: CASSSLELAGDTDTQYF.

This rearrangement joins TRBV4-1 to TRBJ2-7, with 8 bases matching TRBD1. Trimming cost V 4 bases and J 0 bases; bases outside gene matches: 11. CDR1 and CDR2 from the germline V gene are MGHRA and YSYEKL. This CDR3 is built from 17 residues. The CDR3: CASSPPFGTGNSYEQYF. Written as DNA, the CDR3 is TGCGCCAGCAGCCCCCCTTTCGGGACAGGCAACTCCTACGAGCAGTACTTC.

This clone was recorded once. The chain couples TRBV6-6 to TRBJ2-1, with TRBD2 matching over 8 bases. V gave up 4 bases and J gave up 1 base; unmatched junction bases: 3. Germline CDR1 reads MNHNY; CDR2 reads SVGAGI (reference sequence). This CDR3 is built from 15 residues. CDR3 nucleotide sequence: TGTGCCAGCAGTTTACTAGCGGCTTCCTACAATGAGCAGTTCTTC. It is translated as CASSLLAASYNEQFF.

The chain combines TRBV19 with TRBJ1-1, with 7 bases that match TRBD1. CDR3 length: 15 residues. The germline CDR1 and CDR2 sequences are LNHDA and SQIVND (reference sequence). J was trimmed by 0 bases and V by 7 bases; bases with no gene match: 8. The CDR3 sequence: CASKGAHFMNTEAFF. The CDR3 DNA reads as TGTGCCAGTAAGGGGGCCCACTTCATGAACACTGAAGCTTTCTTT.

The rearrangement links TRBV27 to TRBJ1-1; TRBD1 matches 7 bases. CDR1 is MNHEY, CDR2 SMNVEV, per germline (reference sequence). The length of the CDR3 is 16 residues. After removal of 8 bases from V and 5 bases from J, the junction contained 17 bases not matched to a gene. CDR3 bases: TGTGCCAGCGAAGTGCATGGCCCGACAGGGCGGACTGAAGCTTTCTTT. It codes for CASEVHGPTGRTEAFF.

In DNA, the CDR3 is TGTGCCAGCACCCAACTAGCGGGAGCCGTTTACAATGAGCAGTTCTTC. Amino acids: CASTQLAGAVYNEQFF. The chain carries TRBV28 and TRBJ2-1, with TRBD2 matching over 11 bases. CDR1 and CDR2 (germline): MDHEN, SYDVKM. J lost 4 bases, V lost 7 bases, and 9 bases had no gene match. The length of the CDR3 is 16 residues.

This clone was seen a single time. The chain employs TRBV19 and TRBJ1-1, with D possibly TRBD1 on 5 matching bases. The V end was cut by 8 bases, the J end by 1 base, with 11 bases between. CDR1 is LNHDA, CDR2 SQIVND, per germline (reference sequence). The CDR3 covers 13 residues. This CDR3 is CASGARENTEAFF. DNA of the CDR3: TGTGCCAGTGGAGCCAGGGAGAACACTGAAGCTTTCTTT.

The genes are TRBV4-1 and TRBJ2-1; D unclear. The CDR3 covers 13 residues. CDR1 is MGHRA and CDR2 is YSYEKL in the germline V gene. Trimming removed 4 bases from V and 4 bases from J, with 8 bases in between. The CDR3 protein is CASSPVVYNEQFF. The CDR3 DNA reads as TGCGCCAGCAGCCCGGTTGTATACAATGAGCAGTTCTTC.

This chain links TRBV4-1 with TRBJ2-4, with 7 bases aligning to TRBD1. Trimming took 4 bases from V and 7 from J; bases not matched to a gene: 13. CDR1 and CDR2 from the germline V gene are MGHRA and YSYEKL. This CDR3 spans 16 amino acids. The CDR3 protein is CASSLRTTGVGNIQYF. The CDR3 DNA follows: TGCGCCAGCAGCCTTCGCACCACAGGGGTAGGGAACATTCAGTACTTC.

This clone was seen only a few times. CDR3 region: CASSLAQERGMFF. The CDR3 nucleotides are TGCGCCAGCAGCTTGGCCCAAGAGCGGGGGATGTTCTTC. The rearrangement links TRBV5-1 to TRBJ2-1; 8 nucleotides agree with TRBD2. Unmatched junction bases numbered 8, after V lost 0 bases and J lost 15 bases. CDR1 SGHRS and CDR2 YFSETQ come from the germline V gene. The CDR3 is 13 amino acids.

This clone is a singleton in its sample. The CDR3 DNA is TGTGCCTGGATAACCGAGGAGACCCCCTACGAGCAGTACTTC. Amino acid sequence: CAWITEETPYEQYF. The chain recombines TRBV30 with TRBJ2-5, with no clear D. The end of the DNA fits TRBJ2-7 better, so the J call may be wrong. The length of the CDR3 is 14 residues. Germline V gives CDR1 GTSNPN, CDR2 SVGIG (reference sequence).

This clone was detected only once. The V gene is TRBV10-3, the J gene TRBJ1-5; the D is unclear. The CDR3 length is 16 residues. Germline CDR1 and CDR2: ENHRY and SYGVKD. V was clipped by 3 bases and J by 0 bases, with 12 bases between them. CDR3 residues: CAISEEGDYSNQPQHF. In DNA, the CDR3 is TGTGCCATCAGTGAAGAAGGCGACTATAGCAATCAGCCCCAGCATTTT.

The V and J genes are TRBV14 and TRBJ1-1; D possibly corresponds to TRBD1 (6 bases). Germline CDR1 reads SGHDN; CDR2 reads FVKESK. Trimming cost V 0 bases and J 6 bases, with 14 bases left between them. The CDR3 runs 15 residues. DNA for the CDR3: TGTGCCAGCAGCCAAGATGTTTTTACAGGGTCTGAAGCTTTCTTT. This gives the protein CASSQDVFTGSEAFF.

The V gene is TRBV21-1, the J gene TRBJ1-5; TRBD1, as called in the table, went unchecked against the DNA. TRBV21-1 represents a pseudogene. The CDR3 is 23 amino acids. CDR3 nucleotides: TGTGCCAGCAGCAAAGCGCTTTCTGGGGGACAGGGGCTTTGGCGGGTGAGCAATCAGCCCCAGCATTTT. Protein: CASSKALSGGQGLWRVSNQPQHF.

V gene TRBV29-1 combines with J gene TRBJ2-1; 9 bases agree with TRBD2. The length of the CDR3 is 19 residues. J lost 0 bases, V lost 3 bases, and 15 bases had no gene match. Looked up from germline, CDR1 is SQVTM and CDR2 is ANQGSEA. CDR3 loop: CSVESIGLAPRGSYNEQFF. Here the CDR3 DNA reads TGCAGCGTTGAGAGTATAGGACTAGCGCCCAGGGGCTCCTACAATGAGCAGTTCTTC.

The V and J genes are TRBV9 and TRBJ2-7; D possibly corresponds to TRBD2 (7 bases). The CDR3 is made up of 17 amino acids. Germline values: CDR1 SGDLS, CDR2 YYNGEE. V was cut by 0 bases and J by 3 bases, with 19 bases left in between. The CDR3 is CASSVGRGTSGIYEQYF. DNA of the CDR3: TGTGCCAGCAGCGTAGGGAGGGGGACGAGCGGGATCTACGAGCAGTACTTC.

The chain employs TRBV19 and TRBJ2-1; 7 bases map to TRBD2. V lost 4 bases, J lost 7 bases, and 13 bases stayed unmatched. In germline, CDR1 is LNHDA, CDR2 SQIVND (reference sequence). The CDR3 runs to 16 residues. This chain's CDR3 is CASSNPPTGGTNEQFF. Written as DNA, the CDR3 is TGTGCCAGTAGTAATCCCCCGACGGGAGGAACGAATGAGCAGTTCTTC.

The chain is built from TRBV28 and TRBJ1-5, with D possibly TRBD1 on 5 matching bases. Germline V gives CDR1 MDHEN, CDR2 SYDVKM. Trimming removed 7 bases at V and 6 bases at J, with 16 bases between. There are 14 residues in the CDR3. CDR3 DNA sequence: TGTGCCAGCACAATGCAGGGAGGAAGTCAGCCCCAGCATTTT. This codes for CASTMQGGSQPQHF.

The rearrangement uses TRBV5-6 and TRBJ2-7, with D unclear. The CDR3 length is 13 residues. Germline loops: CDR1 SGHDT, CDR2 YYEEEE. The ends were cut back, 2 bases at V and 5 bases at J, with 11 bases in the middle. The CDR3 coding sequence is TGTGCCAGCAGCTTCGGTACCACAGACGAGCAGTACTTC. Its translation is CASSFGTTDEQYF.

CDR3 protein: CASSQRIYESGELFF. Here the CDR3 DNA reads TGCGCCAGCAGCCAAAGAATCTACGAATCCGGGGAGCTGTTTTTT. The chain recombines TRBV5-1 with TRBJ2-2; no clear D. CDR3 length: 15 residues. V shed 4 bases and J shed 6 bases, with 16 bases lying between them. Germline CDR1 reads SGHRS; CDR2 reads YFSETQ.